This T cell receptor (beta chain) comes out of a study of beta chain features in type 1 diabetes. CDR3 length equals 16 residues. In germline, CDR1 is MNHEY, CDR2 SMNVEV (reference sequence). The junction had 8 bases not matched to a gene; V was cut back by 0 bases and J by 3 bases. Sorting based on CD45RO/CCR7/CD25/CD127/CD95/CD27 separated CD4+ naive, central memory, regulatory and stem cell-like memory cells. Expressed TCRB transcripts were sequenced, since all the RNA that had been isolated was reverse transcribed. Libraries were prepared by immunoSEQ multiplex PCR; TCRdb keeps only in-frame clonotypes and omits some of them. The sample contains about 320,000 clones, around 15% of which appear only once. Study-wide results and caveats: Cells carrying high TCR expression could end up over-represented when cDNA is sequenced. Patients with type 1 diabetes showed fewer VDJ junction insertions and more deletions. Patients with Type 1 diabetes showed moderately but significantly shorter TCRB CDR3s in all four CD4+ subsets.

On this clone: Antigen specificity is unknown.

The TCR was taken from a man aged 30 to 39 in good health. The V and J genes are TRBV27 and TRBJ2-7, with TRBD2 matching 7 bases. The sequencing input was central memory CD4+ T cells from blood. In nucleotides, the CDR3 is TGTGCCAGCAGTTTATCGGCGGGGAGGGCCCACTACGAGCAGTACTTC. It specifies CASSLSAGRAHYEQYF.